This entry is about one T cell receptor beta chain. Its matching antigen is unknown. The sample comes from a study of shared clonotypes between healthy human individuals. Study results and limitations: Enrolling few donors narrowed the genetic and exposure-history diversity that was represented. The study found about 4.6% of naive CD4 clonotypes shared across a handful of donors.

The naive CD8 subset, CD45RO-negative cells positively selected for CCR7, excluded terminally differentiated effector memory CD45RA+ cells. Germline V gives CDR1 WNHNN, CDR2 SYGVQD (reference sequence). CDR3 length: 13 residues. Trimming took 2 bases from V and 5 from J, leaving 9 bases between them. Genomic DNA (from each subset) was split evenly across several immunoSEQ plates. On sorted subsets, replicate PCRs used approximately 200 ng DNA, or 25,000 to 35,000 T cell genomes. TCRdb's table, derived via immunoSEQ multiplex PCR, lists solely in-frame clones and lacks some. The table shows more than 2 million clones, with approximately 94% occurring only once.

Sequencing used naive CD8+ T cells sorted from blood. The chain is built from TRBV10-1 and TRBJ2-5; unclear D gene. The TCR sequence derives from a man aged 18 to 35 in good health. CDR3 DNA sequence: TGCGCCAGCAGTGAGGACAATGGGGAGACCCAGTACTTC. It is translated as CASSEDNGETQYF.